Only a few counts were recorded for the clone carrying this T cell receptor beta chain. Antigen unknown. The collection from each donor was one heparinised blood draw averaging about 116 mL. Naive, central memory, regulatory and stem cell-like memory cells within the CD4+ compartment were sorted using CD45RO/CCR7/CD25/CD127/CD95/CD27. Sorting gave populations that all exceeded 95% purity. The sample originates from a study of beta chain features in type 1 diabetes. The authors reverse transcribed all of the isolated RNA, so sequencing captured expressed TCRB transcripts. TCRdb keeps only in-frame clones here, not all; method: immunoSEQ multiplex PCR. Of around 500,000 clones listed, approximately 31% are singletons. General study findings and limits: Possibly, sequencing cDNA over-represented cells that had high TCR expression levels.

The sequence derives from a young man in good health. Sequencing was carried out using naive CD4+ T cells from blood.

This CDR3 reads CASSPGTGTYNEQFF. DNA for the CDR3: TGTGCCAGCAGCCCCGGGACAGGGACCTACAATGAGCAGTTCTTC. This sequence joins TRBV28 and TRBJ2-1, with 9 bases that match TRBD1. With V trimmed by 6 bases and J by 2 bases, 5 bases remained unmatched. Per the germline V gene, CDR1 is MDHEN and CDR2 is SYDVKM. CDR3 length: 15 amino acids.